These T cell receptor beta chains were read from a single sample in a study of regulatory T cells in long-lasting Graves disease. MiXCR was run by TCRdb on the multiplex PCR reads, yielding one entry per CDR3 protein. The repertoire holds about 620,000 distinct CDR3 sequences, with roughly 15% as singletons. This same sample was also taken into another study, of T cells in Graves' hyperthyroidism and ophthalmopathy.

The sample here was peripheral blood mononuclear cells (PBMCs), taken at new diagnosis, from a patient treated with antithyroid drugs. The receptors here all came from a woman younger than 45 with Graves disease. CDR3s include the opening cysteine and the closing phenylalanine or tryptophan.

j_gene: TRBJ2-3; v_gene: TRBV9; CDR3aa: CASGRAGGSTDTQYF
j_gene: TRBJ1-1; v_gene: TRBV7-9; CDR3aa: CASSTNLQGNEAFF
j_gene: TRBJ2-7; v_gene: TRBV7-3; CDR3aa: CASSPQVGDYEQYF
j_gene: TRBJ2-7; v_gene: TRBV28; CDR3aa: CASSSDRLAGSSYEQYF
j_gene: TRBJ2-3; v_gene: TRBV6-1; CDR3aa: CASTSGRFGTDTQYF
j_gene: TRBJ2-7; v_gene: TRBV20-1; CDR3aa: CSARAGLGNGEQYF
j_gene: TRBJ2-3; v_gene: TRBV29-1; CDR3aa: CSVDKRGRQDTQYF
j_gene: TRBJ1-2; v_gene: TRBV20-1; CDR3aa: CSARAQGQTIYGYTF
j_gene: TRBJ2-5; v_gene: TRBV11-2; CDR3aa: CASSKEVDPTVTQYF
j_gene: TRBJ2-1; v_gene: TRBV27; CDR3aa: CASSGGAFDEQFF
j_gene: TRBJ2-5; v_gene: TRBV5-1; CDR3aa: CASRTLYGVQETQYF
j_gene: TRBJ1-1; v_gene: TRBV6-1; CDR3aa: CANSPYNSEAFF
j_gene: TRBJ1-2; v_gene: TRBV5-1; CDR3aa: CASSITGAGYTF
j_gene: TRBJ2-7; v_gene: TRBV13; CDR3aa: CASSFKHYEQYF
j_gene: TRBJ1-5; v_gene: TRBV9; CDR3aa: CASSVGGPRGNQPQHF
j_gene: TRBJ2-3; v_gene: TRBV28; CDR3aa: CASTIQDTQYF
j_gene: TRBJ1-5; v_gene: TRBV10-3; CDR3aa: CAISDSGLSGQPQHF
j_gene: TRBJ2-3; v_gene: TRBV18; CDR3aa: CASSPPLSGAFGDTQYF
j_gene: TRBJ1-1; v_gene: TRBV19; CDR3aa: CASSFRNTEAFF
j_gene: TRBJ2-5; v_gene: TRBV27; CDR3aa: CASSDTFWETQYF
j_gene: TRBJ2-1; v_gene: TRBV13; CDR3aa: CASSLYLAGAAQFF
j_gene: TRBJ1-5; v_gene: TRBV19; CDR3aa: CASSIGRDRGDLGQPQHF
j_gene: TRBJ1-3; v_gene: TRBV5-1; CDR3aa: CASTKSSEGSTIYF
j_gene: TRBJ1-2; v_gene: TRBV12-3/TRBV12-4; CDR3aa: CATTGQGSNYGYTF
j_gene: TRBJ2-2; v_gene: TRBV6-1; CDR3aa: CASKFSSGSPGELFF
j_gene: TRBJ1-6; v_gene: TRBV7-8; CDR3aa: CASSPVGSPLHF
j_gene: TRBJ2-7; v_gene: TRBV2; CDR3aa: CASSEGTGAPYEQYF
j_gene: TRBJ2-1; v_gene: TRBV7-9; CDR3aa: CASSFGAYNEQFF
j_gene: TRBJ1-2; v_gene: TRBV6-2/TRBV6-3; CDR3aa: CASSTQGRKTNGYTF
j_gene: TRBJ2-4; v_gene: TRBV5-1; CDR3aa: CASSLAPGGGQNIQYF
j_gene: TRBJ1-4; v_gene: TRBV20-1; CDR3aa: CSARAQTGGGALFF
j_gene: TRBJ2-2; v_gene: TRBV10-3; CDR3aa: CATGVVPNTGELFF
j_gene: TRBJ2-7; v_gene: TRBV6-1; CDR3aa: CASSVASSYEQYF
j_gene: TRBJ1-2; v_gene: TRBV30; CDR3aa: CAWRTGGAGYGYTF
j_gene: TRBJ1-4; v_gene: TRBV19; CDR3aa: CAISTGVGEKLFF
j_gene: TRBJ1-4; v_gene: TRBV10-3; CDR3aa: CAISHGSINEKLFF
j_gene: TRBJ2-2; v_gene: TRBV4-1; CDR3aa: CASSQEWQTGELFF
j_gene: TRBJ1-4; v_gene: TRBV7-9; CDR3aa: CASSPTAVRTQKLFF
j_gene: TRBJ1-1; v_gene: TRBV12-3/TRBV12-4; CDR3aa: CASSAGTFYEAFF
j_gene: TRBJ2-3; v_gene: TRBV6-2/TRBV6-3; CDR3aa: CASRIGSGRGTDTQYF
j_gene: TRBJ2-7; v_gene: TRBV7-2; CDR3aa: CASSLKAVRRDEQYF
j_gene: TRBJ2-3; v_gene: TRBV20-1; CDR3aa: CSARWGGDTQYF
j_gene: TRBJ2-7; v_gene: TRBV7-2; CDR3aa: CASSLVSGTYEQYF
j_gene: TRBJ2-5; v_gene: TRBV20-1; CDR3aa: CSAERTDMETQYF
j_gene: TRBJ2-1; v_gene: TRBV12-3/TRBV12-4; CDR3aa: CASSLTGDEQFF
j_gene: TRBJ2-4; v_gene: TRBV7-2; CDR3aa: CASSLDGTGAVGNIQYF
j_gene: TRBJ2-5; v_gene: TRBV12-3/TRBV12-4; CDR3aa: CASSFGRTETQYF
j_gene: TRBJ1-1; v_gene: TRBV28; CDR3aa: CAVPGTQSRGTEAFF
j_gene: TRBJ2-7; v_gene: TRBV7-9; CDR3aa: CASSLGTSGMYNEQYF
j_gene: TRBJ1-6; v_gene: TRBV2; CDR3aa: CASSEWGQGLSPLHF
j_gene: TRBJ1-2; v_gene: TRBV28; CDR3aa: CASSLGGGNYGYTF
j_gene: TRBJ2-7; v_gene: TRBV11-3; CDR3aa: CASSPGQGYYEQYF
j_gene: TRBJ2-3; v_gene: TRBV3-1; CDR3aa: CASSQGAASSLDTQYF
j_gene: TRBJ2-5; v_gene: TRBV3-1; CDR3aa: CASTQGETQYF
j_gene: TRBJ1-6; v_gene: TRBV27; CDR3aa: CASRPQDGPGSPLHF
j_gene: TRBJ2-7; v_gene: TRBV15; CDR3aa: CATAKLAGPYEQYF
j_gene: TRBJ2-3; v_gene: TRBV5-6; CDR3aa: CASSSTGVGTDTQYF
j_gene: TRBJ1-5; v_gene: TRBV2; CDR3aa: CASSEGGSGNQPQHF